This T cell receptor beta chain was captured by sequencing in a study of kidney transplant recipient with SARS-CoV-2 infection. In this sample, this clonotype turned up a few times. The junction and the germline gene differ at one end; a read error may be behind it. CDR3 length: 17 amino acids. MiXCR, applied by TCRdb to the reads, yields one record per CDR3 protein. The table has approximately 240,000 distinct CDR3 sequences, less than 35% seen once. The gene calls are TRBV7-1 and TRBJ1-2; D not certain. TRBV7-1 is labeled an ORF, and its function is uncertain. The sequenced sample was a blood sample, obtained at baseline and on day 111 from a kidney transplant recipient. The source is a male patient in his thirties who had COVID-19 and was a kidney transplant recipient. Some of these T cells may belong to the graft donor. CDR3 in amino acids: CAGSAGLHEGKTYGYTF. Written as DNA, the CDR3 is TGTGCCGGCAGCGCCGGACTTCACGAGGGAAAGACCTATGGCTACACCTTC.